This is a list of T cell receptor beta chains from one sample in a study of control samples from healthy donors and cancer patients. TCRdb's table, derived via immunoSEQ multiplex PCR, lists solely in-frame clones and lacks some. The table shows about 140,000 clones, with about 89% occurring only once. Specimen: blood. These receptors originate from a man younger than 35 in good health. Both conserved end residues are part of each CDR3. The D gene is left open where the match is weak. Size tells how often a clone was seen (once, few, many) or the class of an expanded clone, and some rows leave it out.

V gene	D gene	J gene	clone size	CDR3 DNA	CDR3 protein
TRBV21-1	NA	TRBJ1-1	NA	TGTGCCAGCAGCAAAGATAGGAGGGGTGAAACTGAAGCTTTCTTT	CASSKDRRGETEAFF
TRBV11-1	NA	TRBJ2-7	NA	TGTGCCAGCAGCTTAGAACAGGGAGGGGTTTACGAGCAGTACTTC	CASSLEQGGVYEQYF
TRBV9	NA	TRBJ1-3	NA	TGTGCCAGCAGCGTTGGGGGGAGAAACACCATATATTTT	CASSVGGRNTIYF
TRBV7-9	TRBD1	TRBJ1-2	NA	TGTGCCAGCAGCTTAGCAGACAGGGACTATGGCTACACCTTC	CASSLADRDYGYTF
TRBV14	NA	TRBJ2-5	NA	TGTGCCAGCATGGTTTACGGAGGGGAGACCCAGTACTTC	CASMVYGGETQYF
TRBV12-3/TRBV12-4	TRBD1	TRBJ2-7	few	TGTGCCAGCAGTTGGGACAGTACCTACGAGCAGTACTTC	CASSWDSTYEQYF
TRBV19	NA	TRBJ1-5	NA	TGTGCCAGTAGCCGCCTGACCGGGGGCCTTTCTCAGCCCCAGCATTTT	CASSRLTGGLSQPQHF
TRBV7-3	NA	TRBJ2-2	NA	TGTGCCAGCAGCCCATCAGGGACCGGGGAGCTGTTTTTT	CASSPSGTGELFF
TRBV6-5	NA	TRBJ2-7	NA	TGTGCCAGCAGAGAGGGGACGGCCTCCTACGAGCAGTACTTC	CASREGTASYEQYF
TRBV6-4	TRBD1	TRBJ2-7	NA	TGTGCCAGGGAGTCCGGGACAGGGTATTTGCACGAGCAGTACTTC	CARESGTGYLHEQYF
TRBV4-2	TRBD2	TRBJ2-3	NA	TGTGCCAGCAGCCCACTAGCGGCCACAGATACGCAGTATTTT	CASSPLAATDTQYF
TRBV27	NA	TRBJ2-2	NA	TGTGCCAGCAAGGCAGAAAACACCGGGGAGCTGTTTTTT	CASKAENTGELFF
TRBV6-2/TRBV6-3	TRBD1	TRBJ1-1	NA	TGTGCCAGCAGTTACCCCCGACAGGGAGGGAGGTCTGAAGCTTTCTTT	CASSYPRQGGRSEAFF
TRBV19	NA	TRBJ2-5	NA	TGTGCCAGTAGTATAGAAGGCAGGCTGGCTAGCCAGTACTTC	CASSIEGRLASQYF
TRBV5-1	NA	TRBJ2-7	NA	TGCGCCAGCACCCAACTCAACAGGGACTACGAGCAGTACTTC	CASTQLNRDYEQYF
TRBV6-5	TRBD2	TRBJ2-7	NA	TGTGCCAGCAGTTACAGCGGGGTATTATCCTACGAGCAGTACTTC	CASSYSGVLSYEQYF
TRBV30	NA	TRBJ2-1	NA	TGTGCCTGGAGTGCGGGGGATTACAATGAGCAGTTCTTC	CAWSAGDYNEQFF
TRBV7-3	NA	TRBJ1-1	NA	TGTGCCAGCAGCTTAGACCCGAACACTGAAGCTTTCTTT	CASSLDPNTEAFF
TRBV27	NA	TRBJ1-6	few	TGTGCCAGCAGTTTATTGAACTCACCCCTCCACTTT	CASSLLNSPLHF
TRBV7-2	NA	TRBJ2-5	NA	TGTGCCAGCAGCTTCTCGGGGACCCAGTACTTC	CASSFSGTQYF
TRBV5-5	TRBD1	TRBJ1-2	NA	TGTGCCAGCAGCTCTACAGGGGGCGGCTACACCTTC	CASSSTGGGYTF
TRBV9	TRBD1	TRBJ1-6	NA	TGTGCCAGCAGCCCCGACAGGGGGCCTTCACCCCTCCACTTT	CASSPDRGPSPLHF
TRBV10-3	TRBD1	TRBJ1-2	few	TGTGCCATCAGTGTGGATGAGGGGGCGCTGGACTATGGCTACACCTTC	CAISVDEGALDYGYTF
TRBV7-2	NA	TRBJ1-2	NA	TGTGCCAGCAGCTTAAAATCACAGGCTTCGGGGGGCTACACCTTC	CASSLKSQASGGYTF
TRBV6-5	TRBD2	TRBJ2-1	NA	TGTGCCAGCAGAAAGCGGGGGGACTCCTACAATGAGCAGTTCTTC	CASRKRGDSYNEQFF
TRBV11-2	NA	TRBJ1-1	NA	TGTGCCAGCAGCTTTATGGTGAACACTGAAGCTTTCTTT	CASSFMVNTEAFF
TRBV25-1	NA	TRBJ2-1	NA	TGTGCCAGCACTCAGGACAGCGATGAGCAGTTCTTC	CASTQDSDEQFF
TRBV7-9	TRBD1	TRBJ2-7	NA	TGTGCCAGCAGCCAGGAGGCAACCGGGACAGGGGGCGAGCAGTACTTC	CASSQEATGTGGEQYF
TRBV10-3	TRBD1	TRBJ2-7	NA	TGTGCCATCAGCCCGGGACAGGGTAAGATCGAGCAGTACTTC	CAISPGQGKIEQYF
TRBV4-1	NA	TRBJ2-7	NA	TGCGCCAGCAGCCTCGCCCTTGCCCCCTACGAGCAGTACTTC	CASSLALAPYEQYF
TRBV19	NA	TRBJ1-1	once	TGTGCCAGTAGTATATCAGGGAACACTGAAGCTTTCTTT	CASSISGNTEAFF
TRBV2	TRBD2	TRBJ2-2	NA	TGTGCCAGCAGTGGTATGGGGGGGACCGGGGAGCTGTTTTTT	CASSGMGGTGELFF
TRBV2	NA	TRBJ2-7	NA	TGTGCCAGCAGTGAGGGCGGATACTACGAGCAGTACTTC	CASSEGGYYEQYF
TRBV4-1	TRBD1	TRBJ1-2	NA	TGCGCCAGCAGCCAAGTCCCTTACAGGGGGCCCCTGGGCTACACCTTC	CASSQVPYRGPLGYTF
TRBV4-3	TRBD1	TRBJ1-1	few	TGCGCCAGCAGCCAAGATTCCGGGACAGCTGAAGCTTTCTTT	CASSQDSGTAEAFF
TRBV7-8	NA	TRBJ1-5	NA	TGTGCCAGCAGCTTAGGGCCCGCAGGGTCAATTCAGCCCCAGCATTTT	CASSLGPAGSIQPQHF
TRBV13	TRBD2	TRBJ2-3	NA	TGTGCCAGCAGCGCCCAGCGGGGGACAGATACGCAGTATTTT	CASSAQRGTDTQYF
TRBV18	TRBD1	TRBJ2-5	NA	TGTGCCAGCTCACGACAGGGGGCGATGGAGACCCAGTACTTC	CASSRQGAMETQYF
TRBV7-9	NA	TRBJ1-1	NA	TGTGCCAGCAGCTTCAGGGAGCGGGGGAACACTGAAGCTTTCTTT	CASSFRERGNTEAFF
TRBV4-1	TRBD1	TRBJ1-2	NA	TGCGCCAGCAGCCAAGACCCTGGACAGGGGGCAGATGGCTACACCTTC	CASSQDPGQGADGYTF
TRBV5-4	NA	TRBJ1-5	NA	TGTGCCAGCAGCAACTCGGGGGGCGCGAGTAGCAATCAGCCCCAGCATTTT	CASSNSGGASSNQPQHF
TRBV2	TRBD2	TRBJ2-2	few	TGTGCCAGCAAGATACTAGCGTCGTACACCGGGGAGCTGTTTTTT	CASKILASYTGELFF
TRBV5-1	NA	TRBJ1-2	once	TGCGCCAGCAGCCCCCCGGGGGATAACGGCTACACCTTC	CASSPPGDNGYTF
TRBV5-6	NA	TRBJ1-2	NA	TGTGCCAGCAGCCTGCCGCACCCGGAGGGCTACACCTTC	CASSLPHPEGYTF
TRBV4-2	NA	TRBJ2-7	NA	TGTGCCAGCAGCCAAGAAGGGTTAGCCTACGAGCAGTACTTC	CASSQEGLAYEQYF
TRBV7-9	TRBD1	TRBJ1-3	NA	TGTGCCAGCAGCTTAGGACAGGGAGGTAGCTCTGGAAACACCATATATTTT	CASSLGQGGSSGNTIYF
TRBV5-1	TRBD1	TRBJ2-3	NA	TGCGCCAGCGCCCTTTCCGGGACAGAGGGCGATACGCAGTATTTT	CASALSGTEGDTQYF
TRBV20-1	NA	TRBJ1-1	few	TGCAGTACATACGAAAACACTGAAGCTTTCTTT	CSTYENTEAFF
TRBV11-2	TRBD2	TRBJ2-1	NA	TGTGCCAGCAGCTTACAGACTAGCGGAAACAATGAGCAGTTCTTC	CASSLQTSGNNEQFF
TRBV6-6	NA	TRBJ1-2	NA	TGTGCCAGCAGTTACTCGATTAGGGGAGCTAACTATGGCTACACCTTC	CASSYSIRGANYGYTF
TRBV11-2	TRBD1	TRBJ2-1	NA	TGTGCCAGCAGCATGTCGGGACAGGATTACAATGAGCAGTTCTTC	CASSMSGQDYNEQFF